The 23 T cell receptor beta chains listed next were all sequenced from one sample in a study of neurological immune-mediated disorders. TCRdb fed the 5' RACE reads into MiXCR, producing one record per CDR3 protein. The repertoire holds 60,000 or so distinct CDR3 sequences, with around 3.4% as singletons. The sequenced sample consisted of PBMCs. These receptors all come from a woman aged 60-70 years with multiple sclerosis.

This clonotype has ten or more counts. This chain uses TRBV5-1 with TRBJ1-1; no clear D. Trimming removed 4 bases at V and 2 bases at J, with 15 bases between. Germline V gene data show CDR1 as SGHRS and CDR2 as YFSETQ. The length of the CDR3 is 15 residues. The CDR3 loop is CASSHGPNGNTEAFF. The CDR3 nucleotides are TGCGCCAGCAGCCACGGACCGAACGGTAACACTGAAGCTTTCTTT.

This clonotype was detected many times. The CDR3 DNA sequence: TGCGCCAGCAGCTTGCGCTGGGTTGGGGAGACCCAGTACTTC. It specifies CASSLRWVGETQYF. J is TRBJ2-5 and V is TRBV5-1; no definite D call. CDR1 and CDR2 (germline): SGHRS, YFSETQ. Trimming took 1 base from V and 5 from J, leaving 12 bases between them. The CDR3 totals 14 residues.

This clonotype was seen repeatedly, ten times or more. The chain uses TRBV29-1 and TRBJ2-3; perhaps D is TRBD1 or TRBD2 (6 bases each). The CDR3 is 13 amino acids. The V end lost 6 bases, the J end lost 5 bases, and 15 bases lay between the germline ends. In germline, CDR1 is SQVTM, CDR2 ANQGSEA. The CDR3 is CSVEPGAGDTQYF. The CDR3 DNA is TGCAGCGTAGAACCGGGGGCGGGAGATACGCAGTATTTT.

At least ten counts were recorded for this clonotype. The chain has TRBV5-1 and TRBJ1-4; 8 positions match TRBD1. CDR1 is SGHRS and CDR2 is YFSETQ in the germline V gene. The CDR3 contains 15 residues. The V gene end was trimmed by 5 bases and the J gene end by 5 bases; junction bases not matched to a gene: 8. The CDR3 DNA sequence: TGCGCCAGCAGTGACAGGGGCCGCCCAAATGAAAAACTGTTTTTT. Its protein product is CASSDRGRPNEKLFF. Based on the CDR3 plus reference TRBV5-1 and TRBJ1-4, the full variable domain is KAGVTQTPRYLIKTRGQQVTLSCSPISGHRSVSWYQQTPGQGLQFLFEYFSETQRNKGNFPGRFSGRQFSNSRSEMNVSTLELGDSALYLCASSDRGRPNEKLFFGSGTQLSVL.

Ten or more counts support this clonotype. The chain employs TRBV5-1 and TRBJ2-3; D ambiguous. V gave up 2 bases and J gave up 0 bases, with 13 bases separating them. CDR3 length equals 16 residues. The germline V gene encodes CDR1 SGHRS and CDR2 YFSETQ. CDR3 residues: CASSFSNLLSTDTQYF. The DNA for the CDR3 is TGCGCCAGCAGCTTCTCGAACTTACTAAGCACAGATACGCAGTATTTT.

Many counts were recorded for this clonotype. The gene calls are TRBV12-3 or TRBV12-4 and TRBJ2-3, with unresolved D. This CDR3 is 16 amino acids long. V was clipped by 0 bases and J by 2 bases, with 12 bases between them. The CDR3 nucleotides read TGTGCCAGCAGTTTAGCTTGGGAACAGATCACAGATACGCAGTATTTT. Translated: CASSLAWEQITDTQYF.

In its sample, this clonotype was seen many times. J is TRBJ2-7 and V is TRBV20-1; the match to TRBD2 covers 8 bases. This CDR3 has 14 residues. Germline assignment: CDR1 DFQATT and CDR2 SNEGSKA (reference sequence). V was clipped by 4 bases and J by 0 bases; unmatched bases: 5. DNA for the CDR3: TGCAGTGCTATTAGCGGGGACCGCTCCTACGAGCAGTACTTC. It translates to CSAISGDRSYEQYF.

This clonotype has a count of ten or more. The chain uses TRBV24-1 and TRBJ2-1; D unresolved. The CDR3 length is 12 residues. Trimming cost V 0 bases and J 6 bases, with 2 bases left between them. Germline loops: CDR1 KGHDR, CDR2 SFDVKD. The CDR3 region is CATSDLPNEQFF. The DNA of the CDR3 is TGTGCCACCAGTGATTTGCCCAATGAGCAGTTCTTC.

At least ten counts were recorded for this clonotype. This sequence joins TRBV19 and TRBJ2-7; D not certain. CDR3 length equals 14 residues. V was shortened by 3 bases and J by 2 bases, with 11 bases between the two germline ends. Germline CDR1 is LNHDA and CDR2 is SQIVND (reference sequence). The CDR3 nucleotides read TGTGCCAGTAGTATGTCACTGTCGACCTACGAGCAGTACTTC. It yields the protein CASSMSLSTYEQYF. Full variable domain (remainder filled in from reference TRBV19 and TRBJ2-7): DGGITQSPKYLFRKEGQNVTLSCEQNLNHDAMYWYRQDPGQGLRLIYYSQIVNDFQKGDIAEGYSVSREKKESFPLTVTSAQKNPTAFYLCASSMSLSTYEQYFGPGTRLTVT.

This clonotype was seen repeatedly, ten times or more. The CDR3 loop is CASSQAGQDGNEQFF. Written as DNA, the CDR3 is TGCGCCAGCAGCCAGGCGGGACAGGACGGCAATGAGCAGTTCTTC. This sequence joins TRBV4-1 and TRBJ2-1, with 8 bases fitting TRBD1. The CDR3 has 15 residues. The ends lost 3 bases at V and 6 bases at J; junction bases unmatched: 7. CDR1 is MGHRA and CDR2 is YSYEKL in the germline V gene.

This clonotype showed up many times. The CDR3 spells CSASPPGPFYGYTF. The CDR3 DNA follows: TGCAGTGCTAGCCCTCCGGGACCCTTTTATGGCTACACCTTC. V and J are TRBV20-1 and TRBJ1-2; tentatively, D is TRBD1 (5 bases). This CDR3 has 14 residues. With 3 bases removed from V and 5 bases from J, the gap between germline ends came to 16 bases. Germline CDR1 reads DFQATT; CDR2 reads SNEGSKA (reference sequence).

In its sample, this clonotype was seen many times. The chain joins TRBV11-2 to TRBJ2-1; possible D gene TRBD1, 5 bases. V was clipped by 2 bases and J by 0 bases, with 14 bases between them. This CDR3 spans 17 amino acids. Germline V gene data show CDR1 as SGHAT and CDR2 as FQNNGV. The CDR3 loop is CASSLLGATRSYNEQFF. CDR3 DNA: TGTGCCAGCAGCTTACTTGGGGCGACCCGCTCCTACAATGAGCAGTTCTTC.

The sample holds many counts of this clonotype. This chain links TRBV7-3 with TRBJ2-3; perhaps D is TRBD1 or TRBD2 (6 bases each). The germline V gene has CDR1 SGHTA and CDR2 FQGTGA. CDR3 size: 17 residues. V shed 5 bases and J shed 0 bases, with 18 bases lying between them. In DNA, the CDR3 is TGTGCCAGCAGCCCAGCGATACGCGGGACAAGCACAGATACGCAGTATTTT. Translating gives CASSPAIRGTSTDTQYF.

This clonotype has at least ten counts. The CDR3, as DNA: TGCAGTGCTAGCTTTCTGAGACCGGGACAGGGGGCGGATCAGCCCCAGCATTTT. It specifies CSASFLRPGQGADQPQHF. This chain uses TRBV20-1 with TRBJ1-5, with 12 bases lining up with TRBD1. Germline V gene data show CDR1 as DFQATT and CDR2 as SNEGSKA (reference sequence). After removal of 3 bases from V and 5 bases from J, the junction contained 14 bases not matched to a gene. The CDR3 consists of 18 residues.

This clonotype showed up many times. V and J are TRBV12-3 or TRBV12-4 and TRBJ2-7; tentative D call: TRBD1 (6 bases). CDR3 size: 12 residues. Trimming stripped 6 bases from V and 3 bases from J, with 9 bases between. The CDR3 bases are TGTGCCAGCAGAACACAGGGCTACGAGCAGTACTTC. Amino acid sequence: CASRTQGYEQYF.

This clonotype showed up many times. V is TRBV20-1 and J is TRBJ1-2, with unresolved D. The CDR3 is made up of 13 amino acids. Trimming left V 4 bases short and J 8 bases short, with 17 bases between. The germline gives CDR1 DFQATT, CDR2 SNEGSKA (reference sequence). This CDR3 is CSAINPRLGGYTF. CDR3 nucleotides: TGCAGTGCTATCAACCCTCGATTGGGGGGCTACACCTTC.

This clonotype was seen many times. The chain is built from TRBV12-3 or TRBV12-4 and TRBJ1-5, with D possibly TRBD1 on 6 matching bases. V was trimmed by 5 bases and J by 3 bases, leaving 11 bases between them. The CDR3 totals 14 residues. DNA of the CDR3: TGTGCCAGCAGTATGGACAGCTTCAATCAGCCCCAGCATTTT. Its translation: CASSMDSFNQPQHF.

This clonotype was counted ten times or more. The chain employs TRBV20-1 and TRBJ1-1; D gene ambiguous. V was pared by 1 base and J by 7 bases, with 13 bases between. Per germline, CDR1 DFQATT and CDR2 SNEGSKA (reference sequence). CDR3 size: 13 residues. CDR3 amino acids: CSARVALRSEAFF. Here the CDR3 DNA reads TGCAGTGCTAGAGTCGCGCTGCGGAGTGAAGCTTTCTTT.

In its sample, this clonotype was seen a few times. This sequence joins TRBV5-1 and TRBJ1-2; 9 bases are a match to TRBD1. With V trimmed by 5 bases and J by 2 bases, 7 bases remained unmatched. Germline assignment: CDR1 SGHRS and CDR2 YFSETQ. The CDR3 spans 15 residues. CDR3 region: CASSFTGGANYGYTF. CDR3 coding DNA: TGCGCCAGCAGTTTTACAGGGGGCGCGAACTATGGCTACACCTTC.

This clonotype was observed at least ten times. The chain employs TRBV4-2 and TRBJ2-1; D perhaps matches TRBD2 (6 bases). Germline V gene lookup returns CDR1 LGHNA and CDR2 YNFKEQ. The V end was cut by 4 bases, the J end by 7 bases, with 17 bases between. This CDR3 has 15 residues. The DNA for the CDR3 is TGTGCCAGCAGCCCAGCTCAGGCCCGGGGGAATGAGCAGTTCTTC. The encoded protein is CASSPAQARGNEQFF.

Ten or more counts support this clonotype. This rearrangement joins TRBV5-1 to TRBJ2-3, with D tentatively TRBD1 (5 bases). CDR1 is SGHRS, CDR2 YFSETQ, per germline. V was trimmed by 4 bases and J by 1 base, leaving 10 bases between them. CDR3 length equals 14 residues. The CDR3 loop reads CASSPTTGTDTQYF. Here the CDR3 DNA reads TGCGCCAGCAGCCCGACGACAGGCACAGATACGCAGTATTTT. The full variable domain, in which reference TRBV5-1 and TRBJ2-3 provide the parts outside the CDR3, is KAGVTQTPRYLIKTRGQQVTLSCSPISGHRSVSWYQQTPGQGLQFLFEYFSETQRNKGNFPGRFSGRQFSNSRSEMNVSTLELGDSALYLCASSPTTGTDTQYFGPGTRLTVL.

This clonotype was observed at least ten times. This chain uses TRBV7-2 with TRBJ1-2; possibly TRBD1 for D (6 bases). Germline CDR1 reads SGHTA; CDR2 reads FQGNSA. This CDR3 contains 15 residues. Trimming left V 1 base short and J 8 bases short, with 17 bases between. CDR3: CASSLDISGGRGYTF. CDR3 bases: TGTGCCAGCAGCTTAGATATATCTGGGGGCAGAGGCTACACCTTC. The variable domain in full, with the rest retrieved from reference TRBV7-2 and TRBJ1-2, is GAGVSQSPSNKVTEKGKDVELRCDPISGHTALYWYRQSLGQGLEFLIYFQGNSAPDKSGLPSDRFSAERTGGSVSTLTIQRTQQEDSAVYLCASSLDISGGRGYTFGSGTRLTVV.

This clonotype was seen at least ten times. The V and J genes are TRBV29-1 and TRBJ2-1, with D perhaps matching TRBD2 (5 bases). Germline V lookup: CDR1 SQVTM, CDR2 ANQGSEA. The V end lost 3 bases, the J end lost 9 bases, and 12 bases lay between the germline ends. The CDR3 contains 12 residues. The DNA of the CDR3 is TGCAGCGTTGACGGGCTAGCAATTGAGCAGTTCTTC. Its protein product is CSVDGLAIEQFF.